Each of the 11 T cell receptor beta chains below was sequenced from the same sample in a study of blood T cell repertoires in COVID-19. Assay: immunoSEQ multiplex PCR; the TCRdb copy retains only in-frame clones and omits some. The sample has approximately 260,000 clones; roughly 90% are singletons. Sequences were obtained from peripheral blood. Source of these receptors: a woman aged 55-69 years with COVID-19, enrolled during active disease.

V usage is TRBV20-1 and J usage is TRBJ1-2, with 8 positions matching TRBD1. The germline CDR1 and CDR2 sequences are DFQATT and SNEGSKA (reference sequence). This CDR3 spans 11 amino acids. The V and J ends lost 4 bases and 6 bases, in that order; junction bases with no gene match: 1. CDR3: CSANRGDGYTF. In DNA form, the CDR3 reads TGCAGTGCTAACAGGGGGGATGGCTACACCTTC.

The chain joins TRBV23-1 to TRBJ1-2; D not resolved. TRBV23-1 is filed as an ORF, its function uncertain. The CDR3 sequence is 14 residues long. Trimming pared 0 bases from V and 8 bases from J, leaving 13 bases between. The CDR3 coding sequence is TGCGCCAGCAGTCAATCCCCTTCCGGAGGAGGCTACACCTTC. Amino acid sequence: CASSQSPSGGGYTF.

The V and J genes are TRBV7-6 and TRBJ1-2; maybe TRBD1 (6 bases). V was shortened by 5 bases and J by 6 bases, with 13 bases between the two germline ends. The CDR3 runs to 13 residues. CDR1 and CDR2 from the germline V gene are SGHVS and FNYEAQ. The CDR3 is CASSTAQGHGYTF. CDR3 in DNA: TGTGCCAGCAGCACCGCCCAGGGGCATGGCTACACCTTC.

The chain joins TRBV7-9 to TRBJ2-6; 8 bases are shared with TRBD1. CDR3 length: 14 residues. Germline CDR1 is SEHNR and CDR2 is FQNEAQ (reference sequence). V shed 6 bases, J shed 2 bases, and the junction held 0 bases outside the gene matches. CDR3 bases: TGTGCCAGCAGGGACAGGGCTGGGGCCAACGTCCTGACTTTC. It translates to CASRDRAGANVLTF.

The CDR3: CASSLTGIEGGTEAFF. The DNA of the CDR3 is TGTGCCAGCAGCTTAACGGGCATCGAGGGAGGCACTGAAGCTTTCTTT. The chain couples TRBV11-2 to TRBJ1-1, with D hard to call. CDR1 and CDR2 from the germline V gene are SGHAT and FQNNGV. V was clipped by 2 bases and J by 4 bases, with 17 bases between them. The CDR3 has 16 residues.

This chain links TRBV11-3 with TRBJ2-3; D is perhaps TRBD2 (6 bases). With 0 bases removed from V and 3 bases from J, the gap between germline ends came to 10 bases. The CDR3 runs to 15 residues. Per the germline V gene, CDR1 is SGHNT and CDR2 is YENEEA. This chain's CDR3 is CASSLEVAGTDTQYF. The CDR3 bases are TGTGCCAGCAGCTTAGAAGTCGCGGGGACAGATACGCAGTATTTT.

This chain links TRBV5-1 with TRBJ2-2; the match to TRBD2 covers 9 bases. This CDR3 spans 17 amino acids. CDR1 SGHRS and CDR2 YFSETQ come from the germline V gene. Losses at the gene ends were 0 bases for V and 2 bases for J; bases not matched to a gene: 5. In nucleotides, the CDR3 is TGCGCCAGCAGCTTGGCCTGGCGGGGGGGAAACACCGGGGAGCTGTTTTTT. This gives the protein CASSLAWRGGNTGELFF. The full variable domain, completed using reference TRBV5-1 and TRBJ2-2, is KAGVTQTPRYLIKTRGQQVTLSCSPISGHRSVSWYQQTPGQGLQFLFEYFSETQRNKGNFPGRFSGRQFSNSRSEMNVSTLELGDSALYLCASSLAWRGGNTGELFFGEGSRLTVL.

V and J are TRBV5-4 and TRBJ2-7; weak D call: TRBD2 (7 bases). The germline V and J ends were trimmed by 1 base and 2 bases, with 13 bases remaining between them. The CDR3 totals 15 residues. Germline loops: CDR1 SGHNT, CDR2 YYREEE (reference sequence). This CDR3 reads CASSLFAGATYEQYF. CDR3 in DNA: TGTGCCAGCAGCTTGTTTGCGGGGGCTACCTACGAGCAGTACTTC.

This clone was picked up one time. The rearrangement links TRBV6-5 to TRBJ1-1, with D tentatively TRBD1 (5 bases). Trimming removed 6 bases from V and 4 bases from J, with 15 bases in between. Germline-derived CDR1 and CDR2 are MNHEY and SVGAGI. This CDR3 has 14 amino acids. CDR3 DNA sequence: TGTGCCAGCAGCCCCCGGGGGGGTGGCACTGAAGCTTTCTTT. Translated: CASSPRGGGTEAFF.

The J gene is TRBJ1-1, the V gene TRBV2; the D gene is possibly TRBD1 (5 bases). Trimming cost V 3 bases and J 3 bases, with 8 bases left between them. CDR1 is SNHLY and CDR2 is FYNNEI in the germline V gene. This CDR3 has 13 amino acids. The CDR3 protein is CASSDRVDTEAFF. The CDR3 region has the DNA TGTGCCAGCAGTGACAGGGTTGACACTGAAGCTTTCTTT. Supplemented by reference TRBV2 and TRBJ1-1, the full variable domain reads EPEVTQTPSHQVTQMGQEVILRCVPISNHLYFYWYRQILGQKVEFLVSFYNNEISEKSEIFDDQFSVERPDGSNFTLKIRSTKLEDSAMYFCASSDRVDTEAFFGQGTRLTVV.

The rearrangement uses TRBV2 and TRBJ1-4; 7 bases are shared with TRBD1. The germline gives CDR1 SNHLY, CDR2 FYNNEI. The CDR3 is made up of 15 amino acids. The junction had 8 bases not matched to a gene; V was cut back by 6 bases and J by 4 bases. The CDR3 is CASRADRARNEKLFF. CDR3 DNA sequence: TGTGCCAGCAGGGCAGACAGGGCACGTAATGAAAAACTGTTTTTT. Together with reference TRBV2 and TRBJ1-4, the CDR3 gives the full variable domain: EPEVTQTPSHQVTQMGQEVILRCVPISNHLYFYWYRQILGQKVEFLVSFYNNEISEKSEIFDDQFSVERPDGSNFTLKIRSTKLEDSAMYFCASRADRARNEKLFFGSGTQLSVL.